This T cell receptor (beta chain) came from a study of Graves' ophthalmopathy and Graves' hyperthyroidism. Investigators amplified TCR beta CDR3 regions from RNA transcripts. RT-PCR with HTBI primers came first, then second-round multiplex PCR. TCRdb recomputed calls from the multiplex PCR reads with MiXCR, one row per CDR3 protein. The repertoire holds 500,000 to 700,000 distinct CDR3 sequences, with 39% as singletons. The sample holds many counts of this clonotype. The antigen remains unidentified. Study-wide results and limits: Blood contained most expanded thyroid clonotypes exceeding 0.001 frequency.

Hyperthyroidism patients, all newly diagnosed, had under 2 months' duration and ages of 18 to 65. Diagnosis was based on clinical symptoms, serum thyroxine, TRAb, thyroid ultrasound and orbital computed tomography. Germline CDR1 reads SQVTM; CDR2 reads ANQGSEA. Trimming took off 6 bases at V and 4 bases at J, with 15 bases between the two ends. The CDR3 length is 13 residues. The TCR was taken from an adult man with Graves' hyperthyroidism. Sequencing was carried out using peripheral blood or thyroid tissue (not recorded which). The V gene is TRBV29-1, the J gene TRBJ1-2, with D possibly matching TRBD1 (6 bases). The DNA of the CDR3 is TGCAGCGTGGAGGACAGATCATTCTATGGCTACACCTTC. It specifies CSVEDRSFYGYTF.